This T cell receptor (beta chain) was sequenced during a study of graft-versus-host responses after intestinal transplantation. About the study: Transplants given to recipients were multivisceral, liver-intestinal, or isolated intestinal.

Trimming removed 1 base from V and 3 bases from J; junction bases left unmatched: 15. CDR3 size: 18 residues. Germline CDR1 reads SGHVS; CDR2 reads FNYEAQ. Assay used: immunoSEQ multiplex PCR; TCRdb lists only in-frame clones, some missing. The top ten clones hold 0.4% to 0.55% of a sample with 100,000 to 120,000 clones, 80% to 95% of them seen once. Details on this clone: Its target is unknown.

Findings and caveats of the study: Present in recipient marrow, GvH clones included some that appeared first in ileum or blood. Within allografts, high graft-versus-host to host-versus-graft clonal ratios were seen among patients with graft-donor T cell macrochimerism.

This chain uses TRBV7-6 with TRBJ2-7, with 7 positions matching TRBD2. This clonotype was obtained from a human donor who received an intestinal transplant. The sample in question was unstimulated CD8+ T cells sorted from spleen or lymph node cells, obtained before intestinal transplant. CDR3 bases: TGTGCCAGCAGCTTAGGGTCGAAGGCGGGAGCGGTCGGCTACGAGCAGTACTTC. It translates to CASSLGSKAGAVGYEQYF. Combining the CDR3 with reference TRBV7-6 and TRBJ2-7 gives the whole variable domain GAGVSQSPRYKVTKRGQDVALRCDPISGHVSLYWYRQALGQGPEFLTYFNYEAQQDKSGLPNDRFSAERPEGSISTLTIQRTEQRDSAMYRCASSLGSKAGAVGYEQYFGPGTRLTVT.